This T cell receptor (beta chain) was obtained from a study of shared clonotypes between healthy human individuals. Only CD45RO-negative cells positively selected for CCR7 counted as naive CD8 cells, so terminally differentiated effector memory CD45RA+ cells were excluded. The table lists this clone with a few counts. In germline, CDR1 is GTSNPN, CDR2 SVGIG (reference sequence). J lost 5 bases, V lost 0 bases, and 9 bases had no gene match. CDR3 length equals 15 residues. Generated by immunoSEQ multiplex PCR, the TCRdb table keeps only in-frame clones and is missing some. The sample shows under 2,000,000 clones, about 95% of them seen only once.

The V gene is TRBV30, the J gene TRBJ1-1; 7 nucleotides match TRBD1. Sequencing input: naive CD8+ T cells sorted from blood. This receptor was identified in a man between 18 and 35 years old in good health. CDR3 region: CAWSVQRQGWTEAFF. CDR3 sequence (DNA): TGTGCCTGGAGTGTACAGCGACAGGGATGGACTGAAGCTTTCTTT.